The next 24 T cell receptor beta chains were all read from a single sample in a study of cytomegalovirus exposure and HLA in healthy donors. The PCR contained 60 Vbeta and 13 Jbeta primers. Assay: immunoSEQ multiplex PCR; the TCRdb copy retains only in-frame clones and omits some. In the table there are about 120,000 clones, about 70% of which are singletons. Sequencing was performed on PBMCs. The receptors were sampled from a human donor in good health.

J is TRBJ1-3 and V is TRBV5-4; D remains unclear. CDR1 and CDR2 (germline): SGHNT, YYREEE (reference sequence). CDR3 length: 15 residues. The V end lost 0 bases, the J end lost 4 bases, and 11 bases lay between the germline ends. CDR3 bases: TGTGCCAGCAGCTTGGATGGAGGAGGGGGAAACACCATATATTTT. It specifies CASSLDGGGGNTIYF.

The V and J genes are TRBV7-7 and TRBJ1-4, with 12 nucleotides matching TRBD1. The CDR3 contains 17 residues. V trimming: 5 bases; J trimming: 8 bases; junction bases outside the gene matches: 12. Germline CDR1 and CDR2: SSHAT and FNYEAQ (reference sequence). CDR3 DNA: TGTGCCAGCAGCCGGGGACAGGGGGCTAGGTTACGGGAAAAACTGTTTTTT. The encoded protein is CASSRGQGARLREKLFF.

The V call is TRBV2, the J call TRBJ1-2, with D unresolved. CDR3 length: 14 amino acids. From germline, CDR1 is SNHLY and CDR2 FYNNEI. V lost 6 bases and J 4 bases, leaving 15 bases between the germline ends. In DNA form, the CDR3 reads TGTGCCAGCAGCAAAGAGGGTCACCCCTATGGCTACACCTTC. Translated: CASSKEGHPYGYTF.

V and J are TRBV6-5 and TRBJ2-7; 9 bases align to TRBD1. The V gene's germline CDR1 is MNHEY and CDR2 SVGAGI. Trimming took 6 bases from V and 4 from J; bases not matched to a gene: 7. The CDR3 sequence is 14 residues long. The CDR3 loop reads CASSSGTGSYEQYF. The CDR3 DNA sequence: TGTGCCAGCAGCTCCGGGACAGGGTCTTACGAGCAGTACTTC.

The chain joins TRBV7-5 to TRBJ1-2. TRBV7-5 is marked as a pseudogene. CDR3 length: 12 residues. CDR3 sequence (DNA): TGTGTCAGAAGCCCCGAGGCCTATGGCTACACCTTC. Its translation is CVRSPEAYGYTF.

This clone appeared a few times. V and J are TRBV5-1 and TRBJ2-1, with TRBD2 identical over 10 bases. Germline loops: CDR1 SGHRS, CDR2 YFSETQ. There are 15 residues in the CDR3. V gave up 0 bases and J gave up 8 bases; unmatched junction bases: 5. The CDR3 sequence is CASSLGLAGVYEQFF. CDR3 sequence (DNA): TGCGCCAGCAGCTTGGGCCTAGCGGGAGTCTATGAGCAGTTCTTC. The full variable domain, in which reference TRBV5-1 and TRBJ2-1 provide the parts outside the CDR3, is KAGVTQTPRYLIKTRGQQVTLSCSPISGHRSVSWYQQTPGQGLQFLFEYFSETQRNKGNFPGRFSGRQFSNSRSEMNVSTLELGDSALYLCASSLGLAGVYEQFFGPGTRLTVL.

The genes are TRBV7-9 and TRBJ1-2, with D unclear. CDR1 and CDR2 from the germline V gene are SEHNR and FQNEAQ (reference sequence). The CDR3 totals 13 residues. Trimming shortened V by 5 bases and J by 4 bases, and 11 bases separated the two germline ends. The CDR3 region has the DNA TGTGCCAGCAGCCCTACAGTGGGCTATGGCTACACCTTC. Translation gives CASSPTVGYGYTF.

V is TRBV6-5 and J is TRBJ2-3; weak D call: TRBD2 (5 bases). Germline lookup yields CDR1 MNHEY and CDR2 SVGAGI. The CDR3 has 14 residues. Trimming pared 8 bases from V and 2 bases from J, leaving 14 bases between. Written as DNA, the CDR3 is TGTGCCAGCGCCCCCGGGGATCCCACAGATACGCAGTATTTT. Its protein is CASAPGDPTDTQYF.

CDR3 bases: TGTGCCAGCAGCTCCCAGGGGCGGCAAGAGACCCAGTACTTC. Translating gives CASSSQGRQETQYF. The rearrangement links TRBV5-4 to TRBJ2-5; tentatively, D is TRBD1 (6 bases). The CDR3 loop spans 14 amino acids. The germline V gene has CDR1 SGHNT and CDR2 YYREEE (reference sequence). Trimming shortened V by 3 bases and J by 2 bases, and 11 bases separated the two germline ends.

The V and J genes are TRBV28 and TRBJ2-2, with 9 bases identical to TRBD2. The CDR3 length is 18 residues. Germline assignment: CDR1 MDHEN and CDR2 SYDVKM. J lost 4 bases, V lost 6 bases, and 15 bases had no gene match. The CDR3, as DNA: TGTGCCAGCAGGGTGGGACTAGCCGAAACGTCAGCCACCGGGGAGCTGTTTTTT. It yields the protein CASRVGLAETSATGELFF.

This chain uses TRBV28 with TRBJ1-2; D not certain. Trimming pared 1 base from V and 0 bases from J, leaving 3 bases between. The germline V gene has CDR1 MDHEN and CDR2 SYDVKM. The CDR3 loop spans 13 amino acids. CDR3 bases: TGTGCCAGCAGTTTATCCACTAACTATGGCTACACCTTC. As protein: CASSLSTNYGYTF.

The chain links TRBV6-5 to TRBJ2-7, with 9 positions matching TRBD1. Trimming at V came to 6 bases and at J to 4 bases, leaving 1 base not matched to a gene. The CDR3 extends over 12 amino acids. Looked up from germline, CDR1 is MNHEY and CDR2 is SVGAGI. The CDR3 loop is CASRQGAYEQYF. CDR3 sequence (DNA): TGTGCCAGCAGACAGGGGGCTTACGAGCAGTACTTC.

The chain carries TRBV29-1 and TRBJ1-5; D is undetermined. This CDR3 is 13 amino acids long. V lost 4 bases, J lost 9 bases, and 16 bases lay in between. The V gene's germline CDR1 is SQVTM and CDR2 ANQGSEA. DNA of the CDR3: TGCAGCGTTGGGCGGATGTCCGAGATGCCCCAGCATTTT. It specifies CSVGRMSEMPQHF.

This sequence joins TRBV7-2 and TRBJ2-5; TRBD1 might be the D (5 bases). This CDR3 is built from 14 residues. Germline V lookup: CDR1 SGHTA, CDR2 FQGNSA. With 1 base removed from V and 5 bases from J, the gap between germline ends came to 11 bases. CDR3 sequence: CASSLEFGAETQYF. For the CDR3, the DNA is TGTGCCAGCAGCTTAGAGTTTGGGGCGGAGACCCAGTACTTC.

The chain combines TRBV6-5 with TRBJ2-2; no reliable D call. The CDR3 covers 13 residues. CDR1 and CDR2 from the germline V gene are MNHEY and SVGAGI. Trimming left V 3 bases short and J 5 bases short, with 7 bases between. In DNA, the CDR3 is TGTGCCAGCAGTTATTCTTATACCGGGGAGCTGTTTTTT. Protein: CASSYSYTGELFF.

J is TRBJ2-2 and V is TRBV5-1; maybe TRBD1 (6 bases). Germline CDR1 reads SGHRS; CDR2 reads YFSETQ. Trimming removed 4 bases at V and 0 bases at J, with 13 bases between. This CDR3 spans 16 amino acids. CDR3 bases: TGCGCCAGCAGCCCATCCGGGACATCGAACACCGGGGAGCTGTTTTTT. Translating gives CASSPSGTSNTGELFF.

The rearrangement uses TRBV6-5 and TRBJ2-7; 7 bases agree with TRBD1. The CDR3 extends over 14 amino acids. Trimming took 4 bases from V and 7 from J; bases not matched to a gene: 10. Germline V gene sequence: CDR1 MNHEY, CDR2 SVGAGI. For the CDR3, the DNA is TGTGCCAGCAGTTCACTGACAGGGTTAAGGGAGCAGTACTTC. The encoded protein is CASSSLTGLREQYF.

The chain recombines TRBV7-8 with TRBJ2-7; 7 nucleotides agree with TRBD1. Germline V gene data show CDR1 as SGHVS and CDR2 as FQNEAQ. V gave up 1 base and J gave up 0 bases; unmatched junction bases: 3. The CDR3 runs 15 residues. The CDR3 nucleotides read TGTGCCAGCAGCTTAGGGACAGGAGCCTCCTACGAGCAGTACTTC. Protein product: CASSLGTGASYEQYF.

The chain employs TRBV10-3 and TRBJ1-2; maybe TRBD1 (6 bases). This CDR3 has 15 amino acids. V lost 6 bases and J lost 0, with 14 bases in between. Germline CDR1 is ENHRY and CDR2 is SYGVKD. The CDR3 coding sequence is TGTGCCATCAGAGAATGGGGGGGCACTAACTATGGCTACACCTTC. Translation: CAIREWGGTNYGYTF.

This clone was seen a few times. The chain combines TRBV5-1 with TRBJ1-1; 12 bases are a match to TRBD1. CDR1 SGHRS and CDR2 YFSETQ come from the germline V gene. This CDR3 is 17 amino acids long. The V segment lost 4 bases and the J segment 4 bases; nucleotides outside the gene matches: 11. The CDR3 nucleotides read TGCGCCAGCAGCCCCTATTATGGGACAGGGGGCGGCACTGAAGCTTTCTTT. Translated, it gives CASSPYYGTGGGTEAFF. Full variable domain (rest looked up from reference TRBV5-1 and TRBJ1-1): KAGVTQTPRYLIKTRGQQVTLSCSPISGHRSVSWYQQTPGQGLQFLFEYFSETQRNKGNFPGRFSGRQFSNSRSEMNVSTLELGDSALYLCASSPYYGTGGGTEAFFGQGTRLTVV.

This clone was seen only a few times. This chain joins TRBV28 and TRBJ2-5, with D possibly matching TRBD2 (6 bases). Germline assignment: CDR1 MDHEN and CDR2 SYDVKM. V was shortened by 7 bases and J by 2 bases, with 11 bases between the two germline ends. This CDR3 spans 13 amino acids. CDR3 nucleotide sequence: TGTGCCAGCATGGGGGGACGTCAAGAGACCCAGTACTTC. The encoded protein is CASMGGRQETQYF.

The chain recombines TRBV6-1 with TRBJ2-6, with 9 nucleotides matching TRBD1. The CDR3 spans 18 residues. V lost 1 base to trimming and J lost 0 bases; unmatched junction nucleotides: 4. The germline CDR1 and CDR2 sequences are MNHNS and SASEGT. The CDR3 region has the DNA TGTGCCAGCAGTGAAGTGGGGACAGGGCTCTCTGGGGCCAACGTCCTGACTTTC. It specifies CASSEVGTGLSGANVLTF.

The J gene is TRBJ2-2, the V gene TRBV6-1, with D perhaps TRBD1 (6 bases). The germline CDR1 and CDR2 sequences are MNHNS and SASEGT. V shed 6 bases and J shed 2 bases, with 13 bases lying between them. This CDR3 is built from 15 residues. CDR3 nucleotide sequence: TGTGCCAGCAGGGTAACAGGGAGCAACACCGGGGAGCTGTTTTTT. Residues: CASRVTGSNTGELFF.

The gene calls are TRBV27 and TRBJ1-5; D is perhaps TRBD1 (5 bases). With 4 bases removed from V and 7 bases from J, the gap between germline ends came to 8 bases. The CDR3 sequence is 12 residues long. Germline CDR1 and CDR2: MNHEY and SMNVEV (reference sequence). The CDR3, as DNA: TGTGCCAGCAGTTATCAGGGCCAGCCCCAGCATTTT. Its protein product is CASSYQGQPQHF.